The clone carrying this TCR beta chain appeared a single time. The antigen is unknown. The sample belongs to a study of shared clonotypes between healthy human individuals. This CDR3 spans 16 amino acids. Germline trimming cut 4 bases from V and 4 bases from J; bases unmatched to any gene: 9. Germline V gene sequence: CDR1 LNHDA, CDR2 SQIVND (reference sequence). Notes on the study in general: As a rule, naive subsets had a larger estimated richness than memory subsets.

The data were produced by immunoSEQ multiplex PCR, yet TCRdb's version contains in-frame clones alone and is incomplete. The sample yields about 2.4 million clones, roughly 93% seen once. The sequencing input was naive CD4+ T cells from PBMCs. Subset specified: CD45RA+ positively selected. This sequence originates from a man younger than 35 in good health. Some clones in this sample may be carry-over from other donors' samples. The chain carries TRBV19 and TRBJ2-3; 9 nucleotides line up with TRBD2. CDR3 loop: CASSTPAGTSSDTQYF. For the CDR3, the DNA is TGTGCCAGTAGTACGCCGGCCGGGACTAGCTCAGATACGCAGTATTTT.